Listed here is a single T cell receptor beta chain. The antigen is unknown. Profiling relied on immunoSEQ multiplex PCR, and the TCRdb table lists in-frame clones only, not all of them. Among 25,000 to 35,000 clones listed, roughly nine tenths were seen once. These data come from a study of T cell responses to AZD1222 COVID-19 vaccine. Study overall: Second doses that came at about 4 or about 12 weeks were put together. Points from the study as a whole: Regions 160-218 and 743-854 held dominance among vaccine-associated CD4 TCRs, which spanned spike. Close to half of all spike-specific TCRs reportedly target regions of the variants that are unmutated. Clonal diversity was possibly underestimated, and white British individuals and females predominated among donors.

The CDR3 covers 18 residues. Unmatched junction bases numbered 11, after V lost 6 bases and J lost 4 bases. Germline CDR1 LNHDA, CDR2 SQIVND (reference sequence). Sequenced material: peripheral blood, taken on day 0 of AZD1222 vaccination. This sequence originates from an adult in good health. The V and J genes are TRBV19 and TRBJ2-1, with 14 nucleotides matching TRBD2. DNA for the CDR3: TGTGCCAGTAGACGTAACCCACGGACTAGCGGGGGGTACAATGAGCAGTTCTTC. Protein product: CASRRNPRTSGGYNEQFF.